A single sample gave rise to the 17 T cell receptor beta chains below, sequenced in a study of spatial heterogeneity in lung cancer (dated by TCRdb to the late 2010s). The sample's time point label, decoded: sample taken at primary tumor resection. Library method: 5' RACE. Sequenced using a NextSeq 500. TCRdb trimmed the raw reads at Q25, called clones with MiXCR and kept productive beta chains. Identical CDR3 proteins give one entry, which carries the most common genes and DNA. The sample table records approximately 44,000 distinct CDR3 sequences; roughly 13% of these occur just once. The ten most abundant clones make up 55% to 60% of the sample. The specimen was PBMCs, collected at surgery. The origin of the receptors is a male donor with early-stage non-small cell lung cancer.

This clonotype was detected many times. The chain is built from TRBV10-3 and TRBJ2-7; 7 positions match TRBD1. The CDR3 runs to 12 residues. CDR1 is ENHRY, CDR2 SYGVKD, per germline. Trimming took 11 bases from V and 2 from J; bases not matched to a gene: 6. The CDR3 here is CAATGTAYEQYF. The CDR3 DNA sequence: TGTGCCGCGACAGGGACGGCCTACGAGCAGTACTTC.

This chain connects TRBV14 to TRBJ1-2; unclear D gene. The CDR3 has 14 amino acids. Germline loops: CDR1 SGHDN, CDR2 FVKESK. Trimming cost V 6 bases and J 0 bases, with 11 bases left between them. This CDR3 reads CASRPLQTNYGYTF. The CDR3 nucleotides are TGTGCCAGCAGACCACTGCAGACTAACTATGGCTACACCTTC.

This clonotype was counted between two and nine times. CDR3 sequence reads: CASSQEHIPTDTQYF. CDR3 sequence (DNA): TGCGCCAGCAGCCAAGAACACATCCCCACAGATACGCAGTATTTT. J is TRBJ2-3 and V is TRBV4-3; D ambiguous. This CDR3 is 15 amino acids long. Germline assignment: CDR1 LGHNA and CDR2 YSLEER. V lost 0 bases and J lost 2, with 9 bases in between.

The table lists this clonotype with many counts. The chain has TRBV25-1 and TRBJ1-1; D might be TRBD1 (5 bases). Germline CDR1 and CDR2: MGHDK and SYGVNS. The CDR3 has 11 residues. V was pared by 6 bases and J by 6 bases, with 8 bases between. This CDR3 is CASSQGSEAFF. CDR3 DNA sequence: TGTGCCAGCAGCCAGGGATCTGAAGCTTTCTTT.

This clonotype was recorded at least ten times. This CDR3 is CASSRQGTSYEQYF. The CDR3 coding sequence is TGCGCCAGCAGCCGACAGGGTACATCCTACGAGCAGTACTTC. The chain uses TRBV5-1 and TRBJ2-7; 7 nucleotides align to TRBD1. J gave up 1 base and V 4 bases, and 5 bases lay outside the gene matches. The CDR3 covers 14 residues. Germline CDR1 reads SGHRS; CDR2 reads YFSETQ.

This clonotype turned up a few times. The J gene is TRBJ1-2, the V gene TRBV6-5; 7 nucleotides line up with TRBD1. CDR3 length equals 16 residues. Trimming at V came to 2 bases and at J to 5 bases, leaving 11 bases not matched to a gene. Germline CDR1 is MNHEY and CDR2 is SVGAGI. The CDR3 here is CASSYTRRGGEYGYTF. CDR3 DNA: TGTGCCAGCAGTTACACAAGAAGAGGGGGCGAATATGGCTACACCTTC.

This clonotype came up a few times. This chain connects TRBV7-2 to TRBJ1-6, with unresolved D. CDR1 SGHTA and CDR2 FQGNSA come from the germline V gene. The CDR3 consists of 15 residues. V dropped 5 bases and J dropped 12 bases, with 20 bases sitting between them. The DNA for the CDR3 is TGTGCCAGCAGCCTAAAACTATATAACAGAGAACCCCTCCACTTT. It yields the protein CASSLKLYNREPLHF.

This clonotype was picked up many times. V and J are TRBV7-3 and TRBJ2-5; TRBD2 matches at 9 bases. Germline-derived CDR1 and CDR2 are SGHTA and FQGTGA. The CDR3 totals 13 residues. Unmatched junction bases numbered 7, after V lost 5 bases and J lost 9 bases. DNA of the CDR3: TGTGCCAGCAGCACAGCGGGAGGCCCCCCCCAGTACTTC. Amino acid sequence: CASSTAGGPPQYF.

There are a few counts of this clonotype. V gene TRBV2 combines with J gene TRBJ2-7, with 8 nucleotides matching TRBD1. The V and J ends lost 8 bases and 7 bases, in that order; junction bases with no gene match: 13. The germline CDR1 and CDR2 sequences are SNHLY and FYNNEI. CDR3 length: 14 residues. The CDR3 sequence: CASPSGTGRREQYF. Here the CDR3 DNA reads TGTGCCAGCCCTTCCGGGACAGGCCGAAGAGAGCAGTACTTC.

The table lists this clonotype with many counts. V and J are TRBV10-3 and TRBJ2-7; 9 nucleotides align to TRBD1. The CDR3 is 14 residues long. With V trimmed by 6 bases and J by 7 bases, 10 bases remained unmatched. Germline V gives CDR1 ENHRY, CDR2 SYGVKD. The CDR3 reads CAISSGTGSREQYF. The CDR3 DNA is TGTGCCATCAGCTCCGGGACAGGGTCACGGGAGCAGTACTTC.

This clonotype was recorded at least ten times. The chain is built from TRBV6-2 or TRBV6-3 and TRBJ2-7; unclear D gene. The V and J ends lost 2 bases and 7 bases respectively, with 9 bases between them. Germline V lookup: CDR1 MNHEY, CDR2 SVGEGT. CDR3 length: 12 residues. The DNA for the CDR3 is TGTGCCAGCAGTTACGTCAGGAGAGAGCAGTACTTC. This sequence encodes CASSYVRREQYF.

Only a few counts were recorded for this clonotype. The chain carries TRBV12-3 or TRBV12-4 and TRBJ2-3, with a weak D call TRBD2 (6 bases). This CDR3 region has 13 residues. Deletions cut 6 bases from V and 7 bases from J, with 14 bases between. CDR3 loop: CASSGTSLNTQYF. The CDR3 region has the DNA TGTGCCAGCAGCGGGACTTCGTTGAATACGCAGTATTTT.

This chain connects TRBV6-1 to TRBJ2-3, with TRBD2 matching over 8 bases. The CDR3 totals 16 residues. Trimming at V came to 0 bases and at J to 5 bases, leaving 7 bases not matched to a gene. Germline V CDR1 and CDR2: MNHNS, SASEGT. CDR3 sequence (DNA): TGTGCCAGCAGTGAAGCGCGGCTAGCGGGTAAAGATACGCAGTATTTT. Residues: CASSEARLAGKDTQYF.

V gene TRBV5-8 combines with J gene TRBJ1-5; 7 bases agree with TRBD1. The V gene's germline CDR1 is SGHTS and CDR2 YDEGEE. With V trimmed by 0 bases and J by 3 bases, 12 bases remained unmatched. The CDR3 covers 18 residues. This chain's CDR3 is CASSLAKIARGVNQPQHF. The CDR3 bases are TGTGCCAGCAGCTTGGCCAAAATTGCCAGGGGGGTCAATCAGCCCCAGCATTTT.

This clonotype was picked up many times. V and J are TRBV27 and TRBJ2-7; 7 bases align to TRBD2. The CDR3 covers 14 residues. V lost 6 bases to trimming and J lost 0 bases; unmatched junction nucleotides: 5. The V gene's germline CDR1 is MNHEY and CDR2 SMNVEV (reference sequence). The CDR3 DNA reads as TGTGCCAGCAGGCCGAGGGACTACTCCTACGAGCAGTACTTC. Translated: CASRPRDYSYEQYF.

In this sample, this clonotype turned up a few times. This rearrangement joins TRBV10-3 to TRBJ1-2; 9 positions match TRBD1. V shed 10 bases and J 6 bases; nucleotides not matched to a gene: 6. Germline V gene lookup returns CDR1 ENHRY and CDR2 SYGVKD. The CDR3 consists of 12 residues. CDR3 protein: CASTGGENGYTF. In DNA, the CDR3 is TGTGCCAGTACAGGGGGCGAGAATGGCTACACCTTC.

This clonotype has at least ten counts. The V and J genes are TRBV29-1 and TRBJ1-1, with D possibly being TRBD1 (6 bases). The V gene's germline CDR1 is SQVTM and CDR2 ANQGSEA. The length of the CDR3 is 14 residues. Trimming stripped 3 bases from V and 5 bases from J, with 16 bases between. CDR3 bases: TGCAGCGTTGATCGGGGCAGGGGTTCGACTGAAGCTTTCTTT. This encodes CSVDRGRGSTEAFF.